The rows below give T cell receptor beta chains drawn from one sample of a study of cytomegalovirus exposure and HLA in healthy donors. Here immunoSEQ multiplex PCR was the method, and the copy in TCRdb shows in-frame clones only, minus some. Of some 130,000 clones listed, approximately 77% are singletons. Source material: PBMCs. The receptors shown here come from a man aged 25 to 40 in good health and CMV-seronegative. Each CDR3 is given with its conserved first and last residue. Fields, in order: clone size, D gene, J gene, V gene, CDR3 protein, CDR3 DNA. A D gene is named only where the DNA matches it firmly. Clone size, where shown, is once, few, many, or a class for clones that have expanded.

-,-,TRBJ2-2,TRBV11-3,CASSLTRTGELFF,TGTGCCAGCAGCCTAACCCGCACCGGGGAGCTGTTTTTT
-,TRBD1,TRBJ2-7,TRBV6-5,CASSYSTGRMSYEQYF,TGTGCCAGCAGTTACTCGACAGGGAGAATGTCCTACGAGCAGTACTTC
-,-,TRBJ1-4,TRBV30,CAWSRGVGEKLFF,TGTGCCTGGAGTCGGGGGGTAGGTGAAAAACTGTTTTTT
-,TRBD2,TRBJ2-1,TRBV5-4,CASSLPPGLVDEQFF,TGTGCCAGCAGCTTGCCCCCGGGACTAGTGGATGAGCAGTTCTTC
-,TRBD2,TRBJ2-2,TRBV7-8,CASSLNRNGRAAATGELFF,TGTGCCAGCAGTCTTAACCGGAACGGGAGGGCCGCTGCCACCGGGGAGCTGTTTTTT
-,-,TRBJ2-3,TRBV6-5,CASSQTSSTDTQYF,TGTGCCAGCAGCCAGACTAGTAGCACAGATACGCAGTATTTT
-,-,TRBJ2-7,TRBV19,CASSIGGGDILYEQYF,TGTGCCAGTAGTATTGGGGGAGGAGACATACTCTACGAGCAGTACTTC
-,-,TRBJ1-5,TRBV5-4,CASSRSGESNQPQHF,TGTGCCAGCAGCCGGTCGGGGGAAAGCAATCAGCCCCAGCATTTT
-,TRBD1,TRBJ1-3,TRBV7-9,CASSPTGGSGNTIYF,TGTGCCAGCAGCCCGACAGGGGGTTCTGGAAACACCATATATTTT
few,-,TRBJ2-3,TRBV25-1,CASSSHSNTDTQYF,TGTGCCAGCAGTAGCCACTCCAACACAGATACGCAGTATTTT
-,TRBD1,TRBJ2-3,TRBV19,CASSIGTGGWEDTQYF,TGTGCCAGTAGTATCGGGACAGGGGGCTGGGAAGATACGCAGTATTTT
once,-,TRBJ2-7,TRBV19,CASSIVAPSYEQYF,TGTGCCAGTAGTATAGTGGCCCCCTCCTACGAGCAGTACTTC
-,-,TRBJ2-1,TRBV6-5,CASSPTGSSYNEQFF,TGTGCCAGCAGCCCGACGGGGAGCTCCTACAATGAGCAGTTCTTC
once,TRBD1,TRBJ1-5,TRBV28,CASSPRDRSRFYQPQHF,TGTGCCAGCAGTCCTCGGGACAGGTCGAGGTTTTATCAGCCCCAGCATTTT
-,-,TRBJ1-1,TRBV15,CATSRDGGGYTEAFF,TGTGCCACCAGCAGAGATGGGGGGGGGTACACTGAAGCTTTCTTT
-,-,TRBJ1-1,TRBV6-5,CASRREGNTEAFF,TGTGCCAGCAGACGTGAGGGGAACACTGAAGCTTTCTTT
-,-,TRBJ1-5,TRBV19,CASSVGGGNQPQHF,TGTGCCAGTAGCGTGGGGGGTGGCAATCAGCCCCAGCATTTT
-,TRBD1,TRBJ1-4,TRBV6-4,CASSPGQGSTNEKLFF,TGTGCCAGCAGTCCGGGACAGGGATCAACTAATGAAAAACTGTTTTTT
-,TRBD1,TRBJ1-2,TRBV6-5,CASSYSRTGGNYGYTF,TGTGCCAGCAGTTACTCGAGGACAGGGGGTAACTATGGCTACACCTTC
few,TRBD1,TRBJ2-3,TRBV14,CASSPTGGGTDTQYF,TGTGCCAGCAGCCCGACAGGGGGTGGGACAGATACGCAGTATTTT
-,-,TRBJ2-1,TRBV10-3,CAIQGSVGGLYNEQFF,TGTGCCATCCAGGGGTCCGTTGGGGGTCTCTACAATGAGCAGTTCTTC
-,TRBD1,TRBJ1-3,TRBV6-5,CASSTGPGNTIYF,TGTGCCAGCTCGACAGGGCCTGGAAACACCATATATTTT
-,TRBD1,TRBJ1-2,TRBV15,CATSRGTGAYIYYGYTF,TGTGCCACCAGCAGAGGGACAGGGGCGTATATTTACTATGGCTACACCTTC
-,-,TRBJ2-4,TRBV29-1,CSYSTNRDSNQYF,TGCAGCTACAGCACAAACCGGGACTCAAATCAGTACTTC
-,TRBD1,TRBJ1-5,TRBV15,CATMMDRENQPQHF,TGTGCCACCATGATGGACAGGGAAAATCAGCCCCAGCATTTT
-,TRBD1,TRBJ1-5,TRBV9,CASGPQGQPQHF,TGTGCCAGCGGACCACAGGGGCAGCCCCAGCATTTT
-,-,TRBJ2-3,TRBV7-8,CASSPVRGSTDTQYF,TGTGCCAGCAGTCCAGTACGGGGTAGCACAGATACGCAGTATTTT
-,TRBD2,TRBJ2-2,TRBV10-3,CAITGQGGTGELFF,TGTGCCATCACAGGGCAGGGAGGGACCGGGGAGCTGTTTTTT
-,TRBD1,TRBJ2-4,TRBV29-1,CSVAGTGGPKNIQYF,TGCAGCGTAGCCGGGACAGGGGGGCCCAAAAACATTCAGTACTTC
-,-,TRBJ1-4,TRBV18,CASSKDRGATNEKLFF,TGTGCCAGCTCAAAGGACCGGGGAGCAACTAATGAAAAACTGTTTTTT
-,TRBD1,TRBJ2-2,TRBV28,CASRTGQTSNTGELFF,TGTGCCAGCAGGACGGGACAGACCTCGAACACCGGGGAGCTGTTTTTT
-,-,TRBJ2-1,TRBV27,CASTVLRYSYNEQFF,TGTGCCAGCACCGTCCTGCGTTACTCCTACAATGAGCAGTTCTTC
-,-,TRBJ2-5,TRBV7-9,CASSPAAVQETQYF,TGTGCCAGCAGCCCGGCCGCGGTCCAAGAGACCCAGTACTTC
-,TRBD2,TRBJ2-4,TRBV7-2,CASSLGLAGGLLAKNIQYF,TGTGCCAGCAGCTTAGGACTAGCGGGAGGGCTTTTAGCCAAAAACATTCAGTACTTC
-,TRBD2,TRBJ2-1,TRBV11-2,CASSLSGRAWGHEQFF,TGTGCCAGCAGCTTAAGCGGGAGGGCCTGGGGACATGAGCAGTTCTTC
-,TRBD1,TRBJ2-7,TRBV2,CASRPRDRAVSEQYF,TGTGCCAGCAGACCAAGGGACAGGGCTGTATCAGAGCAGTACTTC
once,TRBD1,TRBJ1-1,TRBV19,CASSNGQGNTEAFF,TGTGCCAGTAGTAACGGACAGGGGAACACTGAAGCTTTCTTT
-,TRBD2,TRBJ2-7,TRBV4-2,CASSQDWPSGRHEQYF,TGTGCCAGCAGCCAAGATTGGCCTAGCGGGAGACACGAGCAGTACTTC
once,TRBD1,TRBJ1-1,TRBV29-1,CSVGLQGLDTEAFF,TGCAGCGTAGGCCTACAGGGGCTGGACACTGAAGCTTTCTTT
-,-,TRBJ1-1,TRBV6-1,CASSSGGNEAFF,TGTGCCAGCAGTTCCGGGGGGAACGAAGCTTTCTTT
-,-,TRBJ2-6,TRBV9,CASSPGGSGANVLTF,TGTGCCAGCAGTCCCGGGGGCTCTGGGGCCAACGTCCTGACTTTC
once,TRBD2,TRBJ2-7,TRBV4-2,CASSLGLAGTYEQYF,TGTGCCAGCAGCCTGGGACTAGCGGGAACCTACGAGCAGTACTTC
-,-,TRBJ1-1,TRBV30,CAWSHQTGNTEAFF,TGTGCCTGGAGTCACCAGACAGGGAACACTGAAGCTTTCTTT
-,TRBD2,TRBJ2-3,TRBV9,CASSVVGGVTDTQYF,TGTGCCAGCAGCGTAGTGGGAGGGGTCACAGATACGCAGTATTTT
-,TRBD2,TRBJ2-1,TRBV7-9,CASSSTRLAGDEQFF,TGTGCCAGCAGCTCGACACGACTAGCCGGGGATGAGCAGTTCTTC
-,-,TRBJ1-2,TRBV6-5,CASRSPVGSNYGYTF,TGTGCCAGCAGGTCCCCCGTGGGCTCTAACTATGGCTACACCTTC
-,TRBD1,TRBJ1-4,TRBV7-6,CASSSRTGVSEKLFF,TGTGCCAGCAGCTCGCGGACAGGGGTCTCTGAAAAACTGTTTTTT
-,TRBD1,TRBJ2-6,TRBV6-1,CASSQGAGANVLTF,TGTGCCAGCAGTCAGGGGGCTGGGGCCAACGTCCTGACTTTC
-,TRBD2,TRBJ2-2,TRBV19,CASSIASGSFAGELFF,TGTGCCAGTAGTATAGCTAGCGGGAGTTTCGCCGGGGAGCTGTTTTTT
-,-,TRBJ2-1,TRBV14,CASSLINYNEQFF,TGTGCCAGCAGCCTAATTAACTACAATGAGCAGTTCTTC
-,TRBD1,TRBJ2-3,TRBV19,CASSQGGVTDTQYF,TGTGCCAGTTCACAGGGGGGCGTCACAGATACGCAGTATTTT
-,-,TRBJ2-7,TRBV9,CASSVGVGGPGSYEQYF,TGTGCCAGCAGCGTAGGCGTCGGTGGTCCGGGCTCCTACGAGCAGTACTTC
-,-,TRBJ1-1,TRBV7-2,CASSFPQGAGGEAFF,TGTGCCAGCAGCTTCCCCCAGGGTGCGGGGGGTGAAGCTTTCTTT
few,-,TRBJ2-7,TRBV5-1,CASSLNGEGYEQYF,TGCGCCAGCAGCTTGAACGGGGAAGGCTACGAGCAGTACTTC
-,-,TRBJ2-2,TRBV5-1,CASSLADTGELFF,TGCGCCAGCAGCTTGGCCGACACCGGGGAGCTGTTTTTT
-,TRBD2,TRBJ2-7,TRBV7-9,CASSHRGGTMSEQYF,TGTGCCAGCAGCCACCGTGGCGGGACTATGAGCGAGCAGTACTTC
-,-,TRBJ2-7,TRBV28,CASSKGWGGKYF,TGTGCCAGCAGCAAGGGGTGGGGAGGAAAGTACTTC